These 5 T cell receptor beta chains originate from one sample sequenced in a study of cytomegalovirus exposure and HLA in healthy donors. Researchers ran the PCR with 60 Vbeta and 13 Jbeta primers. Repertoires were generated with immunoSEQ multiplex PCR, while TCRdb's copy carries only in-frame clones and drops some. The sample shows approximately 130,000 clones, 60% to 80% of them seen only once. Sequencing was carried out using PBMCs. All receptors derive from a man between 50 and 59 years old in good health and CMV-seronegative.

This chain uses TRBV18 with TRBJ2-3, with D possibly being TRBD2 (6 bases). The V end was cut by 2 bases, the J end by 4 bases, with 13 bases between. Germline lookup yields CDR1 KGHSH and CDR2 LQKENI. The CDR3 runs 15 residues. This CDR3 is CASSPAGPMADTQYF. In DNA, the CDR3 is TGTGCCAGCTCACCAGCGGGGCCAATGGCAGATACGCAGTATTTT.

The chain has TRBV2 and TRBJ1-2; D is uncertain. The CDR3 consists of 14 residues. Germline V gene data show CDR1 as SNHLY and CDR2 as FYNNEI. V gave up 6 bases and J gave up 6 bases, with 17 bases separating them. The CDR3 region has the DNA TGTGCCAGCAGAGGCGAGGGATCTTCGAATGGCTACACCTTC. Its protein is CASRGEGSSNGYTF.

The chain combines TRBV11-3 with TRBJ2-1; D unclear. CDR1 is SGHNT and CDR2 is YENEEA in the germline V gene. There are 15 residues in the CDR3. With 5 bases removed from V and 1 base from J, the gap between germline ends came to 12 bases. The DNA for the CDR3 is TGTGCCAGCAGCCGAGGCCGATCTTCCTACAATGAGCAGTTCTTC. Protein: CASSRGRSSYNEQFF.

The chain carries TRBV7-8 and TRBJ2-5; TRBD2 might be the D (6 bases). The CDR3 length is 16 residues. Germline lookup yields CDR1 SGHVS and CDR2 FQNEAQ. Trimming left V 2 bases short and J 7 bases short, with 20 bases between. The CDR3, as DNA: TGTGCCAGCAGCTTACAGCGGGCTCCGATGGTCCTGACCCAGTACTTC. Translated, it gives CASSLQRAPMVLTQYF.

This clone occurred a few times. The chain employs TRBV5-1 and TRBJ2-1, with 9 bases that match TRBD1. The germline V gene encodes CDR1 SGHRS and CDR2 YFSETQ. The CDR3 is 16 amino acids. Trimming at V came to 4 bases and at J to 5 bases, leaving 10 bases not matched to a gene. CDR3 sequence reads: CASSPGTGNFHNEQFF. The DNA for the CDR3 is TGCGCCAGCAGCCCCGGGACAGGGAACTTCCACAATGAGCAGTTCTTC.